Sequencing of this T cell receptor beta chain was carried out in a study of blood T cells in healthy people across ages. This CDR3 has 14 residues. Between the trimmed V and J ends, which lost 5 bases and 3 bases, there was a span of 11 bases. CDR1 SGHRS and CDR2 YFSETQ come from the germline V gene. Primers used in a second PCR of about 7 to 12 cycles were a sample-barcoded 5' primer and a J-beta primer mix. TCRdb processed the 5' RACE reads anew with MiXCR; each CDR3 protein has one entry. The repertoire consists of around 1,500,000 distinct CDR3 sequences, with roughly 27% occurring once and the leading ten covering 7.7%.

Sequenced material: blood. The chain recombines TRBV5-1 with TRBJ2-2; no definite D call. The TCR comes from a young woman in good health. The DNA for the CDR3 is TGCGCCAGCAGACGAGGCTTGGACACCGGGGAGCTGTTTTTT. Translated, it gives CASRRGLDTGELFF.